Included here is one T cell receptor beta chain sequence, with context. Its antigen is undetermined. This specimen comes from a study of early T cells in non-severe SARS-CoV-2 infection. Study-wide findings and caveats: CD4 and private specificities were missed by VDJdb matching, which favored anti-spike CD8 responses.

This CDR3 comprises 15 residues. CDR1 and CDR2 from the germline V gene are SNHLY and FYNNEI. J gave up 2 bases and V 6 bases, and 5 bases lay outside the gene matches. Molecules of cDNA were individually given unique molecular identifiers that were attached to them. TCRdb processed the 5' RACE reads anew with MiXCR; each CDR3 protein has one entry. The repertoire holds around 80,000 distinct CDR3 sequences, with about 13% as singletons. The chain has TRBV2 and TRBJ1-5, with 9 bases identical to TRBD1. Sequencing was done on a sample of whole blood. This sequence originates from an adult who was a healthcare worker with PCR-confirmed SARS-CoV-2 infection or an uninfected control (not recorded which). The CDR3 sequence: CASRGRTGGNQPQHF. DNA of the CDR3: TGTGCCAGCAGGGGTAGGACAGGGGGCAATCAGCCCCAGCATTTT. Together with reference TRBV2 and TRBJ1-5, the CDR3 gives the full variable domain: EPEVTQTPSHQVTQMGQEVILRCVPISNHLYFYWYRQILGQKVEFLVSFYNNEISEKSEIFDDQFSVERPDGSNFTLKIRSTKLEDSAMYFCASRGRTGGNQPQHFGDGTRLSIL.